The subject of this entry is one T cell receptor (beta chain). Antigen specificity is unknown. The sample is drawn from a study of cytomegalovirus exposure and HLA in healthy donors. Whole-study results and caveats: A later analysis linked some 17,000 TCR beta sequences to HLA alleles at 0.05 false discovery rate. Looking again later, the authors saw that most CMV-associated TCR beta chains seemed HLA-restricted.

The PCR had 60 Vbeta and 13 Jbeta primers. This table comes from immunoSEQ multiplex PCR, and its TCRdb copy is limited to in-frame clones, with some not included. The data contain around 150,000 clones, more than 70% of them singletons. Germline V gives CDR1 SGHKS, CDR2 YYEKEE (reference sequence). With 4 bases clipped from V and 3 bases from J, the junction kept 10 bases outside the gene matches. This CDR3 region has 16 residues. Donors in the study were healthy people who gave bone marrow. The specimen was PBMCs. The receptor was isolated from a man aged 50 or older in good health and CMV-seropositive. This chain connects TRBV5-5 to TRBJ1-1; TRBD1 aligns across 9 bases. For the CDR3, the DNA is TGTGCCAGCAGCCCAGGGACAGGGAATTGGGACACTGAAGCTTTCTTT. Its protein is CASSPGTGNWDTEAFF.